This T cell receptor beta chain was recorded in a study of T-cell reconstitution after alpha-beta-depleted transplantation in children. The study's findings and limits: Several hundred expanded graft clones reportedly were the source of alpha-beta T cells about two months after transplant. Counts and diversity of T cells one year after transplant came mostly from newly produced T cells. Where some patients showed high TCRbeta diversity at day 60, it came from recipient T cells and thymic progenitors that had survived.

This clonotype has more than one count but fewer than ten. Its antigen is unknown. Preparation of the TCRbeta library was carried out with unique molecular identifiers. Each CDR3 protein gets one entry after TCRdb re-called the PCR reads with MiXCR. The table shows just under 350,000 distinct CDR3 sequences, with under 20% occurring only once. V gave up 3 bases and J gave up 2 bases, with 8 bases separating them. The CDR3 spans 13 residues. Germline lookup yields CDR1 ENHRY and CDR2 SYGVKD. The sequencing used PBMCs, mostly from graft donor cells, collected 360 days after TCRalphabeta/CD19-depleted stem cell transplant. The clonotype originates from a male patient under 10 years old who had a stem cell transplant for acute lymphoblastic leukemia, so the T cells may come from the graft donor. The chain carries TRBV10-3 and TRBJ2-7; weak D call: TRBD2 (6 bases). CDR3 nucleotides: TGTGCCATCAGTGATAGCGGAGCCTACGAGCAGTACTTC. Translating it yields CAISDSGAYEQYF.